This T cell receptor (beta chain) was captured by sequencing in a study of regulatory T cells in long-lasting Graves disease. Study in general: Antithyroid drugs had been taken under 3 months by newly diagnosed Graves' patients.

The CDR3 runs to 15 residues. Germline V lookup: CDR1 LNHNV, CDR2 YYDKDF (reference sequence). The trim removed 6 bases at V and 4 bases at J, leaving 9 bases unmatched. With iRepertoire HTBI primers and Arm-PCR of CDR3 regions, TCR beta libraries were built. TCRdb reanalysed the multiplex PCR reads using MiXCR and keeps one entry per CDR3 protein. The table shows over 350,000 distinct CDR3 sequences, with approximately 16% occurring only once. Time point defined: newly diagnosed GD, antithyroid drugs for less than 3 months. RNA from PBMCs was the source of the TCR library. General observations from the study: Rather than thyroid tissue, only peripheral blood underwent study. Gene preferences differed: TRBV28, TRBJ1-2, TRBJ2-5 in persistent cases.

For this clonotype: What it recognizes is unknown.

The same sample was also used in a study of T cells in Graves' hyperthyroidism and ophthalmopathy. That source reports: Blood samples included most of the expanded thyroid clonotypes exceeding 0.001.

Specimen: peripheral blood mononuclear cells (PBMCs), collected at new diagnosis, from a patient treated with antithyroid drugs. The TCR was taken from a woman aged 40 to 50 with Graves disease. V and J are TRBV15 and TRBJ1-2; 9 nucleotides align to TRBD1. This CDR3 reads CATRNGRTGVYGYTF. CDR3 in DNA: TGTGCCACCAGGAACGGAAGGACAGGGGTCTATGGCTACACCTTC.